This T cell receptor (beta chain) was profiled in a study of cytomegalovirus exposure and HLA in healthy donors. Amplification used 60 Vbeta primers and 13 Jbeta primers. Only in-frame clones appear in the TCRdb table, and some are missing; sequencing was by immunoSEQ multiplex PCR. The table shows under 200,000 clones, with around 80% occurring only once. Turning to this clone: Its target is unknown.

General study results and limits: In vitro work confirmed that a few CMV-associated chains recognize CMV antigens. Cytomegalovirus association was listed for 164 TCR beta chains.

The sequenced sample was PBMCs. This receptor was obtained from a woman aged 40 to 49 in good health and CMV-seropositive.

CDR3 DNA sequence: TGTGCCAGCAGCTTGTCCAGTTTTGGCTACACCTTC. Translated, it gives CASSLSSFGYTF. J is TRBJ1-2 and V is TRBV13; D is uncertain. The ends were cut back, 3 bases at V and 7 bases at J, with 9 bases in the middle. The germline V gene has CDR1 PRHDT and CDR2 FYEKMQ (reference sequence). The CDR3 runs to 12 residues.